These T cell receptor beta chains were read from a single sample in a study of CD8+CD57+ T cells in acquired aplastic anemia. From the reads, TCRdb called clonotypes with MiXCR, one entry per CDR3 protein. This table has 80,000 or so distinct CDR3 sequences, around 42% appearing once. Source material: sorted CD4+, CD8+, or CD8+CD57+ T cells (not recorded which) from PBMCs. Source of these receptors: a human donor in good health, serving as a control. The CDR3 runs from the conserved cysteine through the conserved F or W. Expanded clones are given a class, and other clones once, few, many or no size at all.

J,V,size,CDR3
TRBJ2-1,TRBV5-1,-,CASSWLRLAGYNEQFF
TRBJ2-5,TRBV7-3,-,CASSPTSGARKTQYF
TRBJ2-2,TRBV15,-,CATSIGLANTGELFF
TRBJ1-1,TRBV6-5,-,CASSYGAGGLNTEAFF
TRBJ2-7,TRBV4-1,once,CASSGQGNDEQYF
TRBJ2-2,TRBV19,few,CASSPPWIAGELFF
TRBJ2-1,TRBV25-1,once,CASTKGTSGWIEQFF
TRBJ1-2,TRBV10-3,many,CATGPERYGYTF
TRBJ2-7,TRBV7-8,-,CASSPRHEQYF
TRBJ1-6,TRBV12-3/TRBV12-4,-,CASSLAGTDYNSPLHF
TRBJ1-5,TRBV10-3,-,CAISESWVNQPQHF
TRBJ1-6,TRBV20-1,-,CSAPKRPGDNSPLHF
TRBJ2-5,TRBV13,few,CASSLSGGVETQYF
TRBJ2-7,TRBV9,-,CASSEGLAGGPEAYEQYF
TRBJ2-5,TRBV2,few,CASSVHTQETQYF
TRBJ2-1,TRBV30,few,CAWSVGNNEQFF
TRBJ1-2,TRBV19,once,CASSVGDRHYGYTF
TRBJ1-1,TRBV19,-,CASRKMALSEAFF
TRBJ2-7,TRBV12-3/TRBV12-4,many,CASSDPTYEQYF
TRBJ2-3,TRBV25-1,-,CASSALAGGDTDTQYF
TRBJ1-1,TRBV30,-,CAWSTGRSAEAFF
TRBJ2-5,TRBV25-1,once,CASSVFGAQETQYF
TRBJ1-1,TRBV20-1,-,CSASLSGWPFF
TRBJ2-3,TRBV7-8,-,CASSPSTTDTQYF
TRBJ2-1,TRBV20-1,-,CSARAGGPYNEQFF
TRBJ1-1,TRBV29-1,-,CSVSRALGGTEAFF
TRBJ2-7,TRBV7-2,-,CAGSPIAGYEQYF
TRBJ1-1,TRBV4-1,many,CASSQDLGGTEAFF
TRBJ2-5,TRBV6-2/TRBV6-3,once,CASSYSSSPGARVGWTQYF
TRBJ2-7,TRBV27,many,CASSHGTSPSYEQYF
TRBJ2-1,TRBV11-3,many,CASKVAVGDEQFF
TRBJ1-2,TRBV29-1,-,CSVSDGDYGYTF
TRBJ1-1,TRBV2,once,CASSGLGTAKLNTEAFF
TRBJ2-1,TRBV24-1,-,CATSDSGLLYNEQFF
TRBJ2-7,TRBV11-2,few,CASSFSGQGAFSYEQYF
TRBJ2-5,TRBV25-1,-,CASSGARTQYF
TRBJ1-2,TRBV12-3/TRBV12-4,-,CASSTTGYYGHTF
TRBJ2-3,TRBV10-3,-,CASNRGVTDTQYF
TRBJ2-7,TRBV5-5,-,CASSSGVKEQYF
TRBJ2-7,TRBV9,-,CASAYGLAGGPDEQYF
TRBJ2-1,TRBV7-9,-,CASSLSAEQFF
TRBJ2-3,TRBV25-1,many,CASSPSGAGGLTDTQYF
TRBJ1-1,TRBV2,-,CASIPMNTEAFF
TRBJ2-7,TRBV15,many,CATSRDTGAFEQYF
TRBJ1-5,TRBV19,-,CASAPSTGGNQPQHF
TRBJ1-2,TRBV10-3,many,CAISESSSEAYYGYTF
TRBJ1-3,TRBV4-1,-,CASSQEPGNSGNTIYF
TRBJ2-1,TRBV10-3,-,CAISEPGLRVTDEQFF
TRBJ2-1,TRBV10-3,-,CAISVGTSGGANEQFF
TRBJ2-3,TRBV20-1,many,CSARGASGTAVSTDTQYF
TRBJ2-1,TRBV15,few,CATYQTGSYNEQFF
TRBJ2-7,TRBV14,many,CASSQVRGADYEQYF
TRBJ2-3,TRBV25-1,-,CASTWADSSNTDTQCF
TRBJ2-3,TRBV19,-,CASSMRTWAYF
TRBJ2-5,TRBV7-2,many,CASSSPGLAGGDQETQYF
TRBJ1-2,TRBV4-1,many,CASSPHLEGGFGGYTF
TRBJ2-2,TRBV5-4,-,CASSLAGRAGELFF
TRBJ2-7,TRBV29-1,-,CSVENRGGGQYF